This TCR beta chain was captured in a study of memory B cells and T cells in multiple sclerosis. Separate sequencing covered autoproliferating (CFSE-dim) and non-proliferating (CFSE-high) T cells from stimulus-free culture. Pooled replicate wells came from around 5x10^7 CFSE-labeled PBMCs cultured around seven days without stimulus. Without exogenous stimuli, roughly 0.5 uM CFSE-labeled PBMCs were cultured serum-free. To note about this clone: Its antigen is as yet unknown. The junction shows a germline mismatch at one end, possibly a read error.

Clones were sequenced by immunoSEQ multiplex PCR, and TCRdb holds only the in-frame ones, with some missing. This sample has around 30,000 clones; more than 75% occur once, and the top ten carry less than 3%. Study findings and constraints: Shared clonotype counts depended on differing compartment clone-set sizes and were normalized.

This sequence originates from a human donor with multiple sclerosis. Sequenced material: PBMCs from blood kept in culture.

The CDR3 DNA reads as TGTGCCAGCAGCCCCGGACTAGCGAGGTACCGGGGAGCTGTTTTT. Protein: CASSPGLARYRGAVF. V and J are TRBV7-9 and TRBJ2-2; 9 nucleotides align to TRBD2. Per germline, CDR1 SEHNR and CDR2 FQNEAQ (reference sequence). The length of the CDR3 is 15 residues.